This is a list of T cell receptor beta chains from one sample in a study of shared clonotypes between healthy human individuals. Sequenced by immunoSEQ multiplex PCR; TCRdb stores in-frame clones only, minus some. The table includes fewer than 1.6 million clones, 97% to 99% detected once. Sequenced material: naive CD4+ T cells sorted from blood. These receptors all stem from a man aged 30-40 years in good health. The CDR3 runs from the conserved cysteine through the conserved F or W. A D gene is named only where the DNA matches it firmly. Clone size is shown for a subset of rows, as once, few, many or a class of expanded clone.

d_gene,j_gene,v_gene,abundance,CDR3nt,CDR3aa
-,TRBJ2-2,TRBV7-2,-,TGTGCCAGCGCTGGGGCCTCGACCACCGGGGAGCTGTTTTTT,CASAGASTTGELFF
-,TRBJ2-4,TRBV5-6,-,TGTGCCAGCAGCCCTCCTCCCGTAGGGCAAGCCAAAAACATTCAGTACTTC,CASSPPPVGQAKNIQYF
-,TRBJ2-5,TRBV5-1,once,TGCGCCAGCAGCTTGGAAGGGACTCGGAAGGGGAGAGAGACCCAGTACTTC,CASSLEGTRKGRETQYF
TRBD2,TRBJ2-7,TRBV9,-,TGTGCCAGCAGCGTAGAGGGACTAGCGGCCGAGCAGTACTTC,CASSVEGLAAEQYF
TRBD2,TRBJ2-3,TRBV7-6,-,TGTGCCAGCAGCTTACTAGGGGGGGTTAGCGGGGCCTCTAGCACAGATACGCAGTATTTT,CASSLLGGVSGASSTDTQYF
TRBD1,TRBJ2-7,TRBV9,-,TGTGCCAGCAGCGTAGGTGGGACAGGGACCTACGAGCAGTACTTC,CASSVGGTGTYEQYF
-,TRBJ2-1,TRBV29-1,-,TGCAGCGCTGGGAGCGGAAGCGGACACAATGAGCAGTTCTTC,CSAGSGSGHNEQFF
-,TRBJ1-3,TRBV7-9,-,TGTGCCAGCAGCCAATCAGGGGTCTCTGGAAACACCATATATTTT,CASSQSGVSGNTIYF
-,TRBJ1-5,TRBV28,once,TGTGCCAGCAGTTTTGTGGAGGGAAGGGGCAATCAGCCCCAGCATTTT,CASSFVEGRGNQPQHF
TRBD2,TRBJ2-3,TRBV5-1,-,TGCGCCAGCAGCTTGGGCTTAGCGGGGGGCACAGATACGCAGTATTTT,CASSLGLAGGTDTQYF
-,TRBJ2-2,TRBV5-1,-,TGCGCCAGCAGCTTGTCCCAGTTGCACGGGGAGCTGTTTTTT,CASSLSQLHGELFF
-,TRBJ2-2,TRBV29-1,-,TGCAGCGTTTTCGGGAACACCGGGGAGCTGTTTTTT,CSVFGNTGELFF
TRBD1,TRBJ1-1,TRBV30,-,TGTGCCTGGACCCCGACAGGGGAAGCTTTCTTT,CAWTPTGEAFF
-,TRBJ1-3,TRBV6-5,-,TGTGCCAGCAAAGGTCTGGGAAACACCATATATTTT,CASKGLGNTIYF
-,TRBJ2-5,TRBV18,-,TGTGCCAGCTCACCATTGACGTCCCTTGCGTTGGAGACCCAGTACTTC,CASSPLTSLALETQYF
-,TRBJ2-7,TRBV15,-,TGTGCCACCAGCAGAGTAGGAGGGACTGATGAGAAGCAGTACTTC,CATSRVGGTDEKQYF
-,TRBJ2-2,TRBV7-9,-,TGTGCCAGCAGCTCCCTCGGCCCGACCGGGGAGCTGTTTTTT,CASSSLGPTGELFF
-,TRBJ2-7,TRBV5-4,-,TGTGCCAGCAGCTCCGGGACGGCCCCCTACGAGCAGTACTTC,CASSSGTAPYEQYF
-,TRBJ1-1,TRBV7-2,-,TGTGCCAGCAGCTCCCGGGATCGGGGGTTTGCCGCTGAAGCTTTCTTT,CASSSRDRGFAAEAFF
TRBD2,TRBJ2-1,TRBV5-1,-,TGCGCCAGCAGTTATTCGGGGGGCTCCTACAATGAGCAGTTCTTC,CASSYSGGSYNEQFF
TRBD1,TRBJ2-3,TRBV10-3,once,TGTGCCATCAGTGAGTCCGGGGGACAGGGGGCGATTCCAGATACGCAGTATTTT,CAISESGGQGAIPDTQYF
-,TRBJ2-7,TRBV18,-,TGTGCCAGCTCAAACGGAGCCCCTGCGACCTACGAGCAGTACTTC,CASSNGAPATYEQYF
-,TRBJ2-1,TRBV27,-,TGTGCCAGCAGCCCGACACCGACAGTATACAATGAGCAGTTCTTC,CASSPTPTVYNEQFF
-,TRBJ2-5,TRBV7-6,-,TGTGCCAGCAGCAAAGGCTCGGGCGGAGAGACCCAGTACTTC,CASSKGSGGETQYF
TRBD1,TRBJ1-2,TRBV18,-,TGTGCCAGCTCTCTCGAAGGGGGCTCCTATGGCTACACCTTC,CASSLEGGSYGYTF
TRBD1,TRBJ2-5,TRBV25-1,-,TGTGCCAGCAGTGAAAGGGGCAGGGGGTATGGGGAGACCCAGTACTTC,CASSERGRGYGETQYF
-,TRBJ1-2,TRBV7-9,-,TGTGCCATCCTGGGGGAGGCGGATGGCTACACCTTC,CAILGEADGYTF
-,TRBJ1-3,TRBV6-1,-,TGTGCCAGCAGTGAGAGCTCTGGAAACACCATATATTTT,CASSESSGNTIYF
-,TRBJ1-1,TRBV7-8,-,TGTGCCAGCAGCTTAGTTGGGGGGCTGAACACTGAAGCTTTCTTT,CASSLVGGLNTEAFF
TRBD2,TRBJ2-1,TRBV7-2,-,TGTGCCAGCAGCTTACCCCTGGGGGGGGCCTACAATGAGCAGTTCTTC,CASSLPLGGAYNEQFF
-,TRBJ2-7,TRBV18,-,TGTGCCAGCTCACTAATGACAGGTACCTACGAGCAGTACTTC,CASSLMTGTYEQYF
TRBD1,TRBJ1-1,TRBV5-4,-,TGTGCCAGCAGCTTGGCCAGGGGGAAGAACACTGAAGCTTTCTTT,CASSLARGKNTEAFF
-,TRBJ2-3,TRBV2,-,TGTGCCTCTCAAGTGGGGGCCCCACAAGATACGCAGTATTTT,CASQVGAPQDTQYF
TRBD2,TRBJ2-2,TRBV7-2,once,TGTGCCAGCAGCTCTACTAGCGCCGGGGAGCTGTTTTTT,CASSSTSAGELFF
-,TRBJ1-3,TRBV5-1,once,TGCGCCAGCAGCTATGAAGGGGTCTCTGGAAACACCATATATTTT,CASSYEGVSGNTIYF
-,TRBJ2-1,TRBV4-3,once,TGCGCCAGCAGCCAAGGAACTATCAACAATGAGCAGTTCTTC,CASSQGTINNEQFF
TRBD1,TRBJ2-2,TRBV5-5,-,TGTGCCAGCAGTTCAGGGGGACCTTCCGGGGAGCTGTTTTTT,CASSSGGPSGELFF
TRBD2,TRBJ2-1,TRBV7-8,-,TGTGCCAGCAGCATACAACCCGAGCGGGAGGGACGGGAGCAGTTCTTC,CASSIQPEREGREQFF
TRBD2,TRBJ2-1,TRBV9,-,TGTGCCAGCAGCGTAGCTCCGAGCGGGGGCTACAATGAGCAGTTCTTC,CASSVAPSGGYNEQFF
-,TRBJ2-3,TRBV18,-,TGTGCCAGCTCGCCTCCTAGCACAGATACGCAGTATTTT,CASSPPSTDTQYF
-,TRBJ2-7,TRBV20-1,once,TGCAGTGCCCCATCAGCCTACGAGCAGTACTTC,CSAPSAYEQYF
-,TRBJ2-7,TRBV7-2,-,TGTGCCAGCAGCTTAGTTGGGGTCGGGAAATACGAGCAGTACTTC,CASSLVGVGKYEQYF
-,TRBJ2-2,TRBV6-1,once,TGTGCCAGCAGTGAATTGGCCACCACCGGGGAGCTGTTTTTT,CASSELATTGELFF
-,TRBJ2-7,TRBV7-2,-,TGTGCCAGCAGCTTAGGGGACTTGAGCTCCTACGAGCAGTACTTC,CASSLGDLSSYEQYF
-,TRBJ2-2,TRBV5-1,-,TGCGCCAGCAGCCAGACCTCCGCGGGGGAGCTGTTTTTT,CASSQTSAGELFF
TRBD2,TRBJ2-7,TRBV6-1,-,TGTGCCAGCAGTGTCCTACTAGCGGGAGCACAGGGGCAGTACTTC,CASSVLLAGAQGQYF
-,TRBJ2-1,TRBV14,-,TGTGCCAGCAGCCAATCCGGCAGGCCCAACAATGAGCAGTTCTTC,CASSQSGRPNNEQFF
-,TRBJ2-3,TRBV14,-,TGTGCCAGCAGCCAAGGCTGGGGGAGAGGGACAGATACGCAGTATTTT,CASSQGWGRGTDTQYF
-,TRBJ2-3,TRBV18,-,TGTGCCAGCTCACCACCCAGCCAAACAGATACGCAGTATTTT,CASSPPSQTDTQYF
TRBD1,TRBJ2-5,TRBV29-1,once,TGCAGCTTAGAACAGGGGGCGCGGGAGACCCAGTACTTC,CSLEQGARETQYF
-,TRBJ1-5,TRBV5-1,-,TGCGCCAGCAGCTTGGAGCCAGGACCACAGCCCCAGCATTTT,CASSLEPGPQPQHF
-,TRBJ2-7,TRBV6-5,-,TGTGCCAGCAGTCGGAACTACGAGCAGTACTTC,CASSRNYEQYF
-,TRBJ2-7,TRBV7-2,-,TGTGCCAGCAGCTTAGGGGGTGGGTACGAGCAGTACTTC,CASSLGGGYEQYF
TRBD1,TRBJ2-1,TRBV10-3,-,TGTGCCACCGCAGGACAGGAGAATTACAATGAGCAGTTCTTC,CATAGQENYNEQFF
-,TRBJ1-2,TRBV2,-,TGTGCCAGCAGTGAAGACAGGAACAGCTATGGCTACACCTTC,CASSEDRNSYGYTF
TRBD2,TRBJ2-3,TRBV27,-,TGTGCCACTAGGGCGGGAGGGACAGATACGCAGTATTTT,CATRAGGTDTQYF
TRBD2,TRBJ2-3,TRBV14,-,TGTGCCAGCAGCCAAGAGGCTAGCGGGAGGGTTGCACCAGATACGCAGTATTTT,CASSQEASGRVAPDTQYF
TRBD2,TRBJ2-3,TRBV5-1,-,TGCGCCAGCAGCTTGGGAGGCCTAGCGGGAGTCAGGGCAGATACGCAGTATTTT,CASSLGGLAGVRADTQYF
-,TRBJ2-7,TRBV28,-,TGTGCCAGCAGTTTCAAATTCCATCTATCCGCTTCTTCCTACGAGCAGTACTTC,CASSFKFHLSASSYEQYF
-,TRBJ1-1,TRBV10-3,-,TGTGCCATCAGTGAATCCAGGGGCACTGAAGCTTTCTTT,CAISESRGTEAFF